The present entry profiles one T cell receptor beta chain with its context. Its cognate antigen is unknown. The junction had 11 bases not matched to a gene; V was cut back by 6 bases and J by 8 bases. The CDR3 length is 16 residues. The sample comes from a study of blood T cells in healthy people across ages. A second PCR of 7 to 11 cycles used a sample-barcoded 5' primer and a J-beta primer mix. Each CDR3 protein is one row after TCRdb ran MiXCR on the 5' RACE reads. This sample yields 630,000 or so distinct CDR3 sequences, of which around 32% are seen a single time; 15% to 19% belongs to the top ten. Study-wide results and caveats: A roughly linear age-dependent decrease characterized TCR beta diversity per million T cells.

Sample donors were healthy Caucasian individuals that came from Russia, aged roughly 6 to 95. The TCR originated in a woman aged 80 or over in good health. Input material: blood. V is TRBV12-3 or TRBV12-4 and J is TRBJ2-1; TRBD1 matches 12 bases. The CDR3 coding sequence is TGTGCCAGCAGGAGCCGGGACAGGGGGCGTCGGGATGAGCAGTTCTTC. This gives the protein CASRSRDRGRRDEQFF.